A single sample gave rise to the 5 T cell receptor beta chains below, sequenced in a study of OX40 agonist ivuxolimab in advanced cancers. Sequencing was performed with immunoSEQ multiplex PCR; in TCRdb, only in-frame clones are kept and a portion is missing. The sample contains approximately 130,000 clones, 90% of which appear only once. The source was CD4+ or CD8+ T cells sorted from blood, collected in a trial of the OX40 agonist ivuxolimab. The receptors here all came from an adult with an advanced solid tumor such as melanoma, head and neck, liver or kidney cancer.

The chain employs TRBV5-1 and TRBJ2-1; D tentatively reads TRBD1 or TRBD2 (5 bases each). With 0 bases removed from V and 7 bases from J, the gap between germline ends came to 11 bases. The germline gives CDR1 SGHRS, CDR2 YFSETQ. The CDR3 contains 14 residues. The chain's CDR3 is CASSLGGSFNEQFF. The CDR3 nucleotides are TGCGCCAGCAGCTTGGGGGGGTCATTTAATGAGCAGTTCTTC.

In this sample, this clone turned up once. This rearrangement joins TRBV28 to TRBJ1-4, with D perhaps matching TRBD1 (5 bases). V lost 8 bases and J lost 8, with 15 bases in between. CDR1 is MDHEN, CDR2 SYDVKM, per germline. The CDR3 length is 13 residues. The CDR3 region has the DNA TGTGCCAGCCGGGGGGGAGAGCAAGAAAAACTGTTTTTT. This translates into CASRGGEQEKLFF.

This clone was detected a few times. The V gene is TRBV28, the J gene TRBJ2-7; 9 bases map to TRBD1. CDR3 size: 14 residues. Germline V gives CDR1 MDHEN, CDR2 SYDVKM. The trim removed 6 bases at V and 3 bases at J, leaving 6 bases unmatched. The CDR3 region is CASSAGGQGYEQYF. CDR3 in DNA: TGTGCCAGCAGCGCCGGGGGACAGGGCTACGAGCAGTACTTC.

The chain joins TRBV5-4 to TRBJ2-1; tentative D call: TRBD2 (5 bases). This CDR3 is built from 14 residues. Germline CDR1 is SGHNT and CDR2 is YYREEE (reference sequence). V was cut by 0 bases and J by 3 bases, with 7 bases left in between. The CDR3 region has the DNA TGTGCCAGCAGCTTGGCGGGGAGCTACAATGAGCAGTTCTTC. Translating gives CASSLAGSYNEQFF.

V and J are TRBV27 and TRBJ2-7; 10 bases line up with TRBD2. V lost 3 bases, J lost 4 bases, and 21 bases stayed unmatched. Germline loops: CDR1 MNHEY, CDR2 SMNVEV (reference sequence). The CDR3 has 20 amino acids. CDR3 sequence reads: CASSFRMDNRLLAGNYEQYF. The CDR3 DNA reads TGTGCCAGCAGTTTCCGCATGGACAACCGTCTACTAGCGGGGAATTACGAGCAGTACTTC.